Sequencing of this T cell receptor beta chain was carried out in a study of vaccination effects on CD4 cells after COVID-19. Study details: Participants got two doses of BNT162b2 or mRNA-1273 vaccine.

Details on this clone: Its antigen is not known.

The data were produced by immunoSEQ multiplex PCR, yet TCRdb's version contains in-frame clones alone and is incomplete. This sample has approximately 74,000 clones, with 65% to 85% found just once. Sequencing in the ViraFEST assay came after antigen-specific CD4+ T cells had been expanded with viral peptide pools, which were used to stimulate PBMC. Isolation of CD4+ T cells took place after less than 12 days of culture. Prior SARS-CoV-2 infection was absent in the vaccine recipients, as shown by negative nucleocapsid antibodies. Trimming left V 4 bases short and J 1 base short, with 17 bases between. Germline V gene lookup returns CDR1 KGHDR and CDR2 SFDVKD. The CDR3 is made up of 17 amino acids.

This receptor was obtained from a human donor who received a COVID-19 vaccine. This chain joins TRBV24-1 and TRBJ2-3; possible D gene TRBD1, 6 bases. Here the sequenced sample was CD4+ T cells from PBMCs cultured with HCoV-NL63 spike peptides, taken before COVID-19 vaccination. The CDR3 here is CATSDRGSPPGTDTQYF. The CDR3 bases are TGTGCCACCAGTGACAGGGGCTCGCCCCCGGGCACAGATACGCAGTATTTT.